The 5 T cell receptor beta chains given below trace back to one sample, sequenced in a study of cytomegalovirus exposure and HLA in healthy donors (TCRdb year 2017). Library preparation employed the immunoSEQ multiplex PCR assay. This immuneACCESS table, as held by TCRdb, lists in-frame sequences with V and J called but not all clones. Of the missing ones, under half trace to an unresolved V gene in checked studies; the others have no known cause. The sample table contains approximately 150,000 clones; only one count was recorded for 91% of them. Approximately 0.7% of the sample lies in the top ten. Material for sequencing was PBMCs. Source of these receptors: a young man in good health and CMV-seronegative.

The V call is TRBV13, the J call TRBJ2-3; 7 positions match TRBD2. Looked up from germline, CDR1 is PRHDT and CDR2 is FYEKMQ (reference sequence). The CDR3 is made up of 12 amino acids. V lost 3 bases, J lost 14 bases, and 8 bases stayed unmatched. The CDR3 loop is CASSFKGGEGYF. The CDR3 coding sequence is TGTGCCAGCAGCTTTAAAGGAGGGGAGGGGTATTTT.

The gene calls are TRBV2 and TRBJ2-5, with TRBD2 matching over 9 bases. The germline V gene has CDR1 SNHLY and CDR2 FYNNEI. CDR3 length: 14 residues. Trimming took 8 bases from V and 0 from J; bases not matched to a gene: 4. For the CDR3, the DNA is TGTGCCAGCGGGAGCGGGGGGTACCAAGAGACCCAGTACTTC. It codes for CASGSGGYQETQYF.

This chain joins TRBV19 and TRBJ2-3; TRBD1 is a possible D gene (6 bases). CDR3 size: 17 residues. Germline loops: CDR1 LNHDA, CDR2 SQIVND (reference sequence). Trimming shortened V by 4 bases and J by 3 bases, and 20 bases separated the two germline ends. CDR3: CASSRTPLQGKTDTQYF. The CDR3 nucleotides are TGTGCCAGTAGTAGGACCCCGTTACAGGGTAAAACAGATACGCAGTATTTT.

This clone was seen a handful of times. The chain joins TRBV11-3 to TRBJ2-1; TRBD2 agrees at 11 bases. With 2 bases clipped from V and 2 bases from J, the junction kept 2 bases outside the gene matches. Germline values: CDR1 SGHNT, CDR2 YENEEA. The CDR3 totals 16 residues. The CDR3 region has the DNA TGTGCCAGCAGCTTAAGACTAGCGGGGACCTACAATGAGCAGTTCTTC. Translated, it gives CASSLRLAGTYNEQFF.

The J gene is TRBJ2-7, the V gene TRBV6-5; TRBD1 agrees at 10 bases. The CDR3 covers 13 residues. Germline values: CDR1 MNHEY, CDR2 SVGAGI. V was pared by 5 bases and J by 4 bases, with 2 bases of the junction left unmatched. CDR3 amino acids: CASSRGQGYEQYV. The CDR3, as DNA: TGTGCCAGCAGTAGGGGACAGGGGTACGAGCAGTACGTC.